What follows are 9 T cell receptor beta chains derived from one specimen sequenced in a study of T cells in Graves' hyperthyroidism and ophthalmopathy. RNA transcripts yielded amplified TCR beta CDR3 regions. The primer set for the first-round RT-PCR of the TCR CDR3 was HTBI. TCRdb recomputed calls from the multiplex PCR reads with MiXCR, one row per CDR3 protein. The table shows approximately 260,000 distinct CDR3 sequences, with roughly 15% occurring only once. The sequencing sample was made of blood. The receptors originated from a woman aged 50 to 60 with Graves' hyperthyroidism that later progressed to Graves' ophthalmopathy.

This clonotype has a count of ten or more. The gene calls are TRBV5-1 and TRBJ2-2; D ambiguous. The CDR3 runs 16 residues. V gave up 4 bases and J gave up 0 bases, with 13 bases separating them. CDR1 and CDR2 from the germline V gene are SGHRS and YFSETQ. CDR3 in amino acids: CASSIPSSANTGELFF. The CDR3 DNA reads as TGCGCCAGCAGCATTCCGTCGAGTGCGAACACCGGGGAGCTGTTTTTT.

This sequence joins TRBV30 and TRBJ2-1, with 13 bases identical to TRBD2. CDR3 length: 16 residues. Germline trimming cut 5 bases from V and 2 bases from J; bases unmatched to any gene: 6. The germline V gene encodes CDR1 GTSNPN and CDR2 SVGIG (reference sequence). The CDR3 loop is CAWGRTSGGTYNEQFF. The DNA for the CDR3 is TGTGCCTGGGGGCGGACTAGCGGGGGCACCTACAATGAGCAGTTCTTC. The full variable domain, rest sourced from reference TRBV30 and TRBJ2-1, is SQTIHQWPATLVQPVGSPLSLECTVEGTSNPNLYWYRQAAGRGLQLLFYSVGIGQISSEVPQNLSASRPQDRQFILSSKKLLLSDSGFYLCAWGRTSGGTYNEQFFGPGTRLTVL.

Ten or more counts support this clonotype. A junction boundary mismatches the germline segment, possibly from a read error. In nucleotides, the CDR3 is TGTGCTAGCAGCTTAGAAGGTTCGGGGCCCCAGTACTTC. Translating gives CASSLEGSGPQYF. The J gene is TRBJ2-5, the V gene TRBV7-7, with D tentatively TRBD1 or TRBD2 (5 bases each). Germline V gene lookup returns CDR1 SSHAT and CDR2 FNYEAQ (reference sequence). The CDR3 contains 13 residues. Looking up the rest from reference TRBV7-7 and TRBJ2-5 gives the full variable domain: GAGVSQSPRYKVTKRGQDVTLRCDPISSHATLYWYQQALGQGPEFLTYFNYEAQPDKSGLPSDRFSAERPEGSISTLTIQRTEQRDSAMYRCASSLEGSGPQYFGPGTRLLVL.

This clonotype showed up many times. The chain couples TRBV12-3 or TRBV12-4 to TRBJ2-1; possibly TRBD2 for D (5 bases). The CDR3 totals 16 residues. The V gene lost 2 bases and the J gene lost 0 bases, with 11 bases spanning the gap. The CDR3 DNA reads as TGTGCCAGCAGTTTATATGTAGGGAGCTCCTACAATGAGCAGTTCTTC. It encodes CASSLYVGSSYNEQFF.

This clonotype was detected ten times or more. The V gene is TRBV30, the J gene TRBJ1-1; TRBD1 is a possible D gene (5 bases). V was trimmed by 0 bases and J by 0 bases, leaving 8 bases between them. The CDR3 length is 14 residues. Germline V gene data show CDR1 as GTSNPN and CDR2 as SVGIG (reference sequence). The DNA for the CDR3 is TGTGCCTGGAGTGTGGGACCCCTGAACACTGAAGCTTTCTTT. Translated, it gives CAWSVGPLNTEAFF.

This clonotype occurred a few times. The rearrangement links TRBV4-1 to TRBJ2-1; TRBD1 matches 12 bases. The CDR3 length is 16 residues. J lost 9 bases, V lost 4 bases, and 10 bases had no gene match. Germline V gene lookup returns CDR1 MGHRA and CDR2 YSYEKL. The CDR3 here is CASSPGQGATISEQFF. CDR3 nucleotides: TGCGCCAGCAGCCCGGGACAGGGGGCGACTATATCTGAGCAGTTCTTC.

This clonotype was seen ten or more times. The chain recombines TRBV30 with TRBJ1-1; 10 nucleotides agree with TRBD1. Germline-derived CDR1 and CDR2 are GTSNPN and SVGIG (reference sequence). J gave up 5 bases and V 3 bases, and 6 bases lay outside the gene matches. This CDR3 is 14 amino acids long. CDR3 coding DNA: TGTGCCTGGAGCGGGGACAGGGGAAGGACTGAAGCTTTCTTT. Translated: CAWSGDRGRTEAFF.

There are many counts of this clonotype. The CDR3 reads CASSLFGERRNIQYF. CDR3 DNA: TGTGCCAGCAGCTTATTCGGGGAGCGTAGGAACATTCAGTACTTC. V is TRBV7-8 and J is TRBJ2-4, with D perhaps TRBD2 (5 bases). This CDR3 comprises 15 residues. V lost 2 bases, J lost 7 bases, and 15 bases lay in between. From germline, CDR1 is SGHVS and CDR2 FQNEAQ.

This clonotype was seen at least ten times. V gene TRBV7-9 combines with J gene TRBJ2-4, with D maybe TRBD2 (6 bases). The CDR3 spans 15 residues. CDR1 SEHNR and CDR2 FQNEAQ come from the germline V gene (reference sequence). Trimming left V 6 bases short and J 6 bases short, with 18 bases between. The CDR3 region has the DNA TGTGCCAGCAGGACTAGTGCGTCGGACGGAAACATTCAGTACTTC. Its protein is CASRTSASDGNIQYF.